The 14 T cell receptor beta chains reported below all come from one sample, sequenced in a study of read filtering for tumor transcriptome and immune sequencing (TCRdb year 2020). Instrument used: Illumina HiSeq 4000. TCR libraries were constructed from roughly 380 ng RNA using the Immunoverse kit, and molecular barcoded adaptors covering alpha/delta and beta/gamma chains were employed. TCRdb trimmed public reads at Q25 via fastp, called clones via MiXCR and kept in-frame beta chains. Each entry is one CDR3 protein sequence, shown with its most common DNA and genes. This sample comprises roughly 60,000 distinct CDR3 sequences, around a fifth of them detected only once. The ten largest clones add up to roughly a sixth of the sample. The sample consisted of a population of CD138-negative cells sorted from bone marrow. The sample's cell subset or site label, decoded: bone marrow mononuclear cells depleted of CD138+ plasma/myeloma cells by negative magnetic selection. These TCRs come from a donor aged 40 or over with multiple myeloma.

This clonotype came up many times. This chain links TRBV18 with TRBJ2-7, with 9 bases fitting TRBD1. The length of the CDR3 is 14 residues. Losses at the gene ends were 3 bases for V and 5 bases for J; bases not matched to a gene: 5. CDR1 KGHSH and CDR2 LQKENI come from the germline V gene. The CDR3 bases are TGTGCCAGCTCACCCGGGACAGGGTGGCACGAGCAGTACTTC. This encodes CASSPGTGWHEQYF.

This clonotype has ten or more counts. This chain's CDR3 is CASTRTSGYYNEQFF. The CDR3 region has the DNA TGTGCCAGCACCAGGACTAGCGGATACTACAATGAGCAGTTCTTC. The chain has TRBV12-3 or TRBV12-4 and TRBJ2-1; 10 bases align to TRBD2. CDR3 size: 15 residues. Unmatched junction bases numbered 6, after V lost 7 bases and J lost 3 bases.

There are many counts of this clonotype. With a much larger clone just one base away, this may be a read error. The genes are TRBV5-1 and TRBJ2-1, with 10 bases identical to TRBD2. Germline values: CDR1 SGHRS, CDR2 YFSETQ. This CDR3 is 15 amino acids long. The ends lost 4 bases at V and 6 bases at J; junction bases unmatched: 7. The CDR3 region is CASSPRTSGGNEQFF. The CDR3 nucleotides read TGCGCCAGCAGCCCTAGGACTAGCGGTGGCAATGAGCAGTTCTTC.

A note on this clonotype: This likely came from a read error, as a far larger clone is one base away. CDR3 coding DNA: TGTGCCAGCAGTTTGTTGTCTAGCGGGAGTGGAACGACCCAGTACTTC. Its translation: CASSLLSSGSGTTQYF. The chain links TRBV12-3 or TRBV12-4 to TRBJ2-5, with TRBD2 matching over 10 bases. J was trimmed by 7 bases and V by 3 bases; bases with no gene match: 11. The CDR3 consists of 16 residues.

This clonotype was recorded at least ten times. The rearrangement joins TRBV7-2 to TRBJ2-1; 10 bases line up with TRBD2. This CDR3 has 16 residues. The germline gives CDR1 SGHTA, CDR2 FQGNSA. V was clipped by 5 bases and J by 0 bases; unmatched bases: 4. The CDR3 coding sequence is TGTGCCAGCAGCCTCCTAGCGGGAGTCTCCTACAATGAGCAGTTCTTC. This encodes CASSLLAGVSYNEQFF.

This sequence joins TRBV7-9 and TRBJ1-3, with 8 bases identical to TRBD1. The CDR3 loop spans 15 amino acids. The ends lost 4 bases at V and 4 bases at J; junction bases unmatched: 6. Germline CDR1 SEHNR, CDR2 FQNEAQ (reference sequence). The DNA of the CDR3 is TGTGCCAGCAGCTCCGGACAGGGTAGAGGAAACACCATATATTTT. Protein: CASSSGQGRGNTIYF.

Points on this clonotype: A much larger clone differs from this one at a single base, so this may be a read error. The chain carries TRBV19 and TRBJ2-2, with a possible D match to TRBD1 (6 bases). This CDR3 is built from 17 residues. Germline lookup yields CDR1 LNHDA and CDR2 SQIVND (reference sequence). Trimming removed 4 bases at V and 6 bases at J, with 21 bases between. CDR3 DNA sequence: TGTGCCAGTAGTAGAACTGTTAACAGGGATTCGGCCGGGGAGCTGTTTTTT. Its protein product is CASSRTVNRDSAGELFF.

The table lists this clonotype with many counts. The chain couples TRBV7-2 to TRBJ2-1; D is possibly TRBD1 (5 bases). The V gene's germline CDR1 is SGHTA and CDR2 FQGNSA. The V gene lost 2 bases and the J gene lost 4 bases, with 12 bases spanning the gap. The CDR3 spans 15 residues. The CDR3 protein is CASSLRGRIYNEQFF. The CDR3 nucleotides are TGTGCCAGCAGCTTAAGGGGCAGAATATACAATGAGCAGTTCTTC. The full variable domain, its missing parts supplied by reference TRBV7-2 and TRBJ2-1, is GAGVSQSPSNKVTEKGKDVELRCDPISGHTALYWYRQSLGQGLEFLIYFQGNSAPDKSGLPSDRFSAERTGGSVSTLTIQRTQQEDSAVYLCASSLRGRIYNEQFFGPGTRLTVL.

V usage is TRBV4-2 and J usage is TRBJ1-1; weak D call: TRBD1 (5 bases). The CDR3 is 15 residues long. V gave up 1 base and J gave up 6 bases, with 15 bases separating them. Germline V gene sequence: CDR1 LGHNA, CDR2 YNFKEQ. The CDR3 here is CASSQGTDMSSEAFF. CDR3 sequence (DNA): TGTGCCAGCAGCCAAGGGACGGACATGAGCTCTGAAGCTTTCTTT.

Details on this clonotype: At one of its ends the junction is not consistent with the germline gene, which may arise from a read error. This chain connects TRBV4-2 to TRBJ2-1; 7 bases fit TRBD2. The CDR3 runs to 16 residues. Looked up from germline, CDR1 is LGHNA and CDR2 is YNFKEQ. CDR3 DNA: TGTGCCAGCAGCCAAGATTACGGTGGGAGGGCTCTTGAGCAGCTCTTC. This encodes CASSQDYGGRALEQLF.

This clonotype appeared a few times. The chain has TRBV28 and TRBJ1-5; a possible D gene is TRBD1 (5 bases). The length of the CDR3 is 15 residues. The ends were cut back, 6 bases at V and 6 bases at J, with 18 bases in the middle. Germline assignment: CDR1 MDHEN and CDR2 SYDVKM. CDR3 nucleotides: TGTGCCAGCAGCCCTCTTGAGGGGCAGAGTCAGCCCCAGCATTTT. Translating gives CASSPLEGQSQPQHF.

The chain carries TRBV2 and TRBJ1-5, with 12 bases aligning to TRBD1. CDR1 and CDR2 (germline): SNHLY, FYNNEI. The J segment lost 4 bases and the V segment lost 5 bases, leaving 6 bases of the junction unmatched. The CDR3 has 16 residues. CDR3 sequence reads: CASSWDRGRVNQPQHF. The CDR3 coding sequence is TGTGCCAGCAGTTGGGACAGGGGGCGAGTAAATCAGCCCCAGCATTTT.

This clonotype was found many times. The J gene is TRBJ2-7, the V gene TRBV4-1; 7 bases line up with TRBD1. From germline, CDR1 is MGHRA and CDR2 YSYEKL. Trimming cost V 3 bases and J 2 bases; bases outside gene matches: 7. CDR3 size: 15 residues. CDR3 amino acids: CASSHPRQGAYEQYF. DNA for the CDR3: TGCGCCAGCAGCCATCCAAGGCAGGGGGCCTACGAGCAGTACTTC.

This clonotype is labeled as large. The chain has TRBV12-5 and TRBJ2-1, with TRBD1 matching over 10 bases. Germline V gene sequence: CDR1 LGHNT, CDR2 FRNRAP. The length of the CDR3 is 15 residues. CDR3 sequence reads: CASRDRGLSRNEQFF. CDR3 coding DNA: TGTGCCAGCAGGGACAGGGGTCTTTCACGCAATGAGCAGTTCTTC.